These 16 T cell receptor beta chains were all obtained from the same sample, sequenced in a study of beta chain features in type 1 diabetes. Reverse transcription of all isolated RNA meant that expressed TCRB transcripts were sequenced. Libraries were prepared by immunoSEQ multiplex PCR; TCRdb keeps only in-frame clonotypes and omits some of them. The repertoire holds 130,000 to 150,000 clones, with roughly 10% as singletons. The sample comprised naive CD4+ T cells from blood. These receptors were taken from a man in his late teens or twenties in good health.

This clone was counted only a few times. This sequence joins TRBV11-2 and TRBJ2-1; 9 bases are shared with TRBD2. Germline values: CDR1 SGHAT, CDR2 FQNNGV. The length of the CDR3 is 16 residues. V shed 1 base and J 7 bases; nucleotides not matched to a gene: 8. The CDR3 bases are TGTGCCAGCAGCTTAGGGGGACTAGCAATGTCGAATGAGCAGTTCTTC. Its protein product is CASSLGGLAMSNEQFF.

The chain joins TRBV27 to TRBJ1-1; D remains unclear. Germline values: CDR1 MNHEY, CDR2 SMNVEV (reference sequence). The CDR3 consists of 14 residues. Trimming took 0 bases from V and 1 from J, leaving 6 bases between them. CDR3 bases: TGTGCCAGCAGTTTATCGGGCAGGAACACTGAAGCTTTCTTT. It yields the protein CASSLSGRNTEAFF.

This clone was detected only a few times. The chain joins TRBV10-2 to TRBJ2-7; D is undetermined. V gave up 5 bases and J gave up 4 bases, with 6 bases separating them. The length of the CDR3 is 11 residues. CDR1 is WSHSY and CDR2 is SAAADI in the germline V gene. The CDR3 here is CASSSRYEQYF. The CDR3 coding sequence is TGCGCCAGCAGTAGCAGGTACGAGCAGTACTTC.

This chain joins TRBV28 and TRBJ2-5; 9 positions match TRBD1. Germline V gene data show CDR1 as MDHEN and CDR2 as SYDVKM. V shed 10 bases and J 5 bases; nucleotides not matched to a gene: 8. This CDR3 comprises 13 residues. The CDR3 DNA is TGTGCCACCCGGAGACAGGGGGGGGAGACCCAGTACTTC. Its translation is CATRRQGGETQYF. The full variable domain, its missing parts supplied by reference TRBV28 and TRBJ2-5, is DVKVTQSSRYLVKRTGEKVFLECVQDMDHENMFWYRQDPGLGLRLIYFSYDVKMKEKGDIPEGYSVSREKKERFSLILESASTNQTSMYLCATRRQGGETQYFGPGTRLLVL.

In its sample, this clone was seen a few times. The rearrangement uses TRBV30 and TRBJ2-3, with D tentatively TRBD1 (5 bases). The V gene lost 4 bases and the J gene lost 3 bases, with 14 bases spanning the gap. This CDR3 comprises 14 residues. Looked up from germline, CDR1 is GTSNPN and CDR2 is SVGIG (reference sequence). CDR3 sequence reads: CAWKSSRATDTQYF. The DNA of the CDR3 is TGTGCCTGGAAGAGTAGCAGGGCAACAGATACGCAGTATTTT.

The chain couples TRBV28 to TRBJ2-2; 7 bases fit TRBD2. CDR3 length: 15 residues. Germline CDR1 and CDR2: MDHEN and SYDVKM. The V segment lost 5 bases and the J segment 7 bases; nucleotides outside the gene matches: 10. The CDR3 DNA sequence: TGTGCCAGCAGTAGGCGCGGGGGAAAAGTCGGGGAGCTGTTTTTT. It codes for CASSRRGGKVGELFF.

This clone occurred many times. The rearrangement uses TRBV5-4 and TRBJ1-2; D call uncertain. Deletions cut 1 base from V and 8 bases from J, with 9 bases between. Germline assignment: CDR1 SGHNT and CDR2 YYREEE (reference sequence). The CDR3 covers 12 residues. As DNA, the CDR3 is TGTGCCAGCAGCTTGAACGGGAACGGCTACACCTTC. Amino acids: CASSLNGNGYTF.

This clone was found a few times. The chain combines TRBV6-5 with TRBJ2-2; a possible D gene is TRBD1 (6 bases). Trimming took 0 bases from V and 2 from J, leaving 10 bases between them. The germline gives CDR1 MNHEY, CDR2 SVGAGI. The CDR3 totals 16 residues. This CDR3 is CASSYSRTVNTGELFF. DNA of the CDR3: TGTGCCAGCAGTTACTCTAGGACAGTCAACACCGGGGAGCTGTTTTTT.

The chain carries TRBV11-1 and TRBJ2-2, with 9 bases fitting TRBD1. Trimming took 2 bases from V and 5 from J; bases not matched to a gene: 6. In germline, CDR1 is SGHAT, CDR2 FQDESV (reference sequence). The length of the CDR3 is 16 residues. CDR3 loop: CASSLWGQGDTGELFF. CDR3 in DNA: TGTGCCAGCAGCTTATGGGGACAGGGTGATACCGGGGAGCTGTTTTTT.

This clone was counted only a few times. The chain uses TRBV7-2 and TRBJ2-7; TRBD2 is a possible D gene (7 bases). Trimming removed 1 base from V and 3 bases from J, with 13 bases in between. Per the germline V gene, CDR1 is SGHTA and CDR2 is FQGNSA. The CDR3 contains 15 residues. CDR3 loop: CASSLEGGFYYEQYF. The CDR3 DNA is TGTGCCAGCAGCTTAGAGGGGGGGTTCTACTACGAGCAGTACTTC.

The chain has TRBV14 and TRBJ1-6, with D unresolved. Germline V gene sequence: CDR1 SGHDN, CDR2 FVKESK. V dropped 1 base and J dropped 5 bases, with 6 bases sitting between them. CDR3 length: 14 residues. CDR3 nucleotide sequence: TGTGCCAGCAGCCAAGGGCGGCATAATTCACCCCTCCACTTT. Residues: CASSQGRHNSPLHF.

V and J are TRBV18 and TRBJ2-7; D not resolved. This CDR3 has 14 amino acids. Germline CDR1 reads KGHSH; CDR2 reads LQKENI. Trimming took off 3 bases at V and 5 bases at J, with 14 bases between the two ends. For the CDR3, the DNA is TGTGCCAGCTCACCCTTAACAAATACCCACGAGCAGTACTTC. It translates to CASSPLTNTHEQYF.

CDR3 coding DNA: TGTGCCAGCAGCACCAGGGTGGGAAACACCATATATTTT. It codes for CASSTRVGNTIYF. The chain combines TRBV5-6 with TRBJ1-3, with D tentatively TRBD1 (5 bases). Trimming cost V 4 bases and J 4 bases, with 9 bases left between them. The length of the CDR3 is 13 residues. From germline, CDR1 is SGHDT and CDR2 YYEEEE.

This clone was detected a few times. This sequence joins TRBV9 and TRBJ2-7; 7 bases are shared with TRBD1. This CDR3 region has 15 residues. Germline values: CDR1 SGDLS, CDR2 YYNGEE. Unmatched junction bases numbered 4, after V lost 0 bases and J lost 1 base. The CDR3 here is CASSVEGRGSYEQYF. CDR3 DNA sequence: TGTGCCAGCAGCGTAGAGGGCAGGGGGTCCTACGAGCAGTACTTC.

This clone has only a few counts. The chain is built from TRBV27 and TRBJ1-1; tentatively, D is TRBD1 (6 bases). CDR1 MNHEY and CDR2 SMNVEV come from the germline V gene (reference sequence). The CDR3 spans 14 residues. V was trimmed by 4 bases and J by 4 bases, leaving 13 bases between them. CDR3 bases: TGTGCCAGCAGTTCCAGGGGATCGATCACTGAAGCTTTCTTT. Translation gives CASSSRGSITEAFF.

The chain joins TRBV5-1 to TRBJ2-1; D possibly corresponds to TRBD1 (5 bases). This CDR3 contains 14 residues. V lost 2 bases and J lost 2, with 8 bases in between. Germline lookup yields CDR1 SGHRS and CDR2 YFSETQ. The CDR3 bases are TGCGCCAGCAGCTTCCAGGACACCTACAATGAGCAGTTCTTC. It encodes CASSFQDTYNEQFF. The complete variable domain, with remaining parts taken from reference TRBV5-1 and TRBJ2-1, reads KAGVTQTPRYLIKTRGQQVTLSCSPISGHRSVSWYQQTPGQGLQFLFEYFSETQRNKGNFPGRFSGRQFSNSRSEMNVSTLELGDSALYLCASSFQDTYNEQFFGPGTRLTVL.